A single sample gave rise to the 32 T cell receptor beta chains below, sequenced in a study of blood T cell repertoires in COVID-19 (dated by TCRdb to the early 2020s). The protocol used for the library was the immunoSEQ multiplex PCR assay. The table was pulled from immuneACCESS by TCRdb, which kept in-frame rearrangements only. Such tables lose some clones; where checked, under half of the loss comes from unresolved V genes, and the rest has no known cause. The sample has some 380,000 clones on record, 81% of them singletons. Of the sample, more than 1% falls within the top ten clones. The sequencing sample was made of peripheral blood. These receptors all stem from a human donor with acute or convalescent COVID-19. The donor label of this sample is uncertain.

The chain joins TRBV6-5 to TRBJ1-1, with a possible D match to TRBD1 (5 bases). Germline V gene data show CDR1 as MNHEY and CDR2 as SVGAGI. CDR3 size: 15 residues. Trimming left V 0 bases short and J 5 bases short, with 13 bases between. The chain's CDR3 is CASSYSGAHRTEAFF. The CDR3 DNA reads TGTGCCAGCAGTTACTCAGGGGCACATAGGACTGAAGCTTTCTTT.

V is TRBV20-1 and J is TRBJ1-5; TRBD1 matches at 8 bases. The CDR3 covers 15 residues. The junction had 6 bases not matched to a gene; V was cut back by 3 bases and J by 2 bases. From germline, CDR1 is DFQATT and CDR2 SNEGSKA (reference sequence). The CDR3 here is CSASEAGQGNQPQHF. In nucleotides, the CDR3 is TGCAGTGCTAGTGAGGCGGGACAGGGCAATCAGCCCCAGCATTTT.

V is TRBV6-6 and J is TRBJ2-3, with 7 bases matching TRBD2. This CDR3 has 16 amino acids. CDR1 is MNHNY, CDR2 SVGAGI, per germline (reference sequence). After removal of 0 bases from V and 2 bases from J, the junction contained 5 bases not matched to a gene. CDR3 sequence reads: CASSYSGGRATDTQYF. The CDR3 DNA is TGTGCCAGCAGTTACTCCGGGGGGAGGGCCACAGATACGCAGTATTTT.

This clone was seen a few times. The CDR3 loop is CASSLKGQIGEKLFF. CDR3 DNA sequence: TGCGCCAGCAGCTTGAAGGGACAGATCGGTGAAAAACTGTTTTTT. V and J are TRBV5-1 and TRBJ1-4; 7 bases fit TRBD1. Trimming removed 1 base from V and 7 bases from J; junction bases left unmatched: 7. From germline, CDR1 is SGHRS and CDR2 YFSETQ. The CDR3 has 15 residues. The entire variable domain, with the rest obtained from reference TRBV5-1 and TRBJ1-4, is as follows: KAGVTQTPRYLIKTRGQQVTLSCSPISGHRSVSWYQQTPGQGLQFLFEYFSETQRNKGNFPGRFSGRQFSNSRSEMNVSTLELGDSALYLCASSLKGQIGEKLFFGSGTQLSVL.

This clone appeared once. The V and J genes are TRBV6-5 and TRBJ2-3, with 7 bases matching TRBD1. V lost 2 bases to trimming and J lost 9 bases; unmatched junction nucleotides: 5. CDR1 is MNHEY, CDR2 SVGAGI, per germline. The length of the CDR3 is 13 residues. The CDR3 sequence is CASSYKRQGTQYF. CDR3 nucleotide sequence: TGTGCCAGCAGTTACAAGAGACAGGGAACGCAGTATTTT.

This clone has just a few counts. The chain combines TRBV6-5 with TRBJ1-2; 7 nucleotides agree with TRBD1. Germline V gives CDR1 MNHEY, CDR2 SVGAGI. The junction had 4 bases not matched to a gene; V was cut back by 6 bases and J by 0 bases. The CDR3 is made up of 14 amino acids. The CDR3 region is CASSRDRANYGYTF. In DNA, the CDR3 is TGTGCCAGCAGCAGGGACAGAGCTAACTATGGCTACACCTTC.

In its sample, this clone was seen a few times. This sequence joins TRBV7-2 and TRBJ1-3; D uncertain. V shed 7 bases and J shed 1 base, with 14 bases lying between them. Germline loops: CDR1 SGHTA, CDR2 FQGNSA. The CDR3 is 15 amino acids. The DNA for the CDR3 is TGTGCCAGCACCGTCGACCCTAGGTCTGGAAACACCATATATTTT. The encoded protein is CASTVDPRSGNTIYF.

The rearrangement joins TRBV25-1 to TRBJ1-1; 10 bases fit TRBD1. Germline-derived CDR1 and CDR2 are MGHDK and SYGVNS. The CDR3 consists of 15 residues. V gave up 4 bases and J gave up 1 base; unmatched junction bases: 3. The chain's CDR3 is CASSGQGARNTEAFF. The DNA of the CDR3 is TGTGCCAGCAGTGGACAGGGGGCCCGGAACACTGAAGCTTTCTTT.

V and J are TRBV10-3 and TRBJ2-2, with 10 bases that match TRBD1. Germline CDR1 reads ENHRY; CDR2 reads SYGVKD. V shed 6 bases, J shed 0 bases, and the junction held 4 bases outside the gene matches. This CDR3 is 16 amino acids long. The CDR3 DNA follows: TGTGCCATCAGGGACAGGGGGTCAGCGAACACCGGGGAGCTGTTTTTT. Its protein product is CAIRDRGSANTGELFF.

The gene calls are TRBV2 and TRBJ2-1; 7 bases fit TRBD2. The CDR3 contains 13 residues. J lost 5 bases, V lost 7 bases, and 5 bases had no gene match. Germline CDR1 reads SNHLY; CDR2 reads FYNNEI. CDR3 region: CASKRLADNEQFF. The CDR3 DNA reads as TGTGCCAGCAAAAGGCTAGCGGACAATGAGCAGTTCTTC.

J is TRBJ2-3 and V is TRBV11-2, with D tentatively TRBD1 (6 bases). Per germline, CDR1 SGHAT and CDR2 FQNNGV. Trimming removed 4 bases at V and 1 base at J, with 12 bases between. There are 15 residues in the CDR3. CDR3 bases: TGTGCCAGCAGCTCCGGGACATTGCGCACAGATACGCAGTATTTT. Protein: CASSSGTLRTDTQYF.

The chain employs TRBV19 and TRBJ1-1; D perhaps matches TRBD1 (6 bases). Trimming removed 5 bases at V and 6 bases at J, with 16 bases between. Germline CDR1 reads LNHDA; CDR2 reads SQIVND (reference sequence). CDR3 length: 14 amino acids. CDR3 loop: CASSQAGGSAEAFF. The DNA for the CDR3 is TGTGCCAGTAGTCAGGCGGGGGGCAGCGCTGAAGCTTTCTTT.

This chain joins TRBV6-4 and TRBJ2-3; 13 nucleotides line up with TRBD2. The CDR3 loop spans 18 amino acids. Unmatched junction bases numbered 8, after V lost 0 bases and J lost 5 bases. CDR1 and CDR2 (germline): MRHNA, SNTAGT. The CDR3 here is CASSDSRLAGGVVDTQYF. In DNA form, the CDR3 reads TGTGCCAGCAGTGACTCCCGACTAGCGGGAGGAGTAGTAGATACGCAGTATTTT.

The chain links TRBV6-6 to TRBJ2-7; 8 bases align to TRBD1. The CDR3 runs to 14 residues. CDR1 and CDR2 (germline): MNHNY, SVGAGI (reference sequence). The ends lost 4 bases at V and 2 bases at J; junction bases unmatched: 4. Here the CDR3 DNA reads TGTGCCAGCAGTTCTCGGACAGGGACCTACGAGCAGTACTTC. Protein sequence: CASSSRTGTYEQYF.

The chain has TRBV2 and TRBJ1-1; D perhaps matches TRBD1 (6 bases). The length of the CDR3 is 14 residues. The germline V gene has CDR1 SNHLY and CDR2 FYNNEI. V dropped 6 bases and J dropped 1 base, with 12 bases sitting between them. DNA of the CDR3: TGTGCCAGCAGACCGACAGGTTGGAACACTGAAGCTTTCTTT. Amino acids: CASRPTGWNTEAFF.

V and J are TRBV5-5 and TRBJ2-7; D may be TRBD2 (7 bases). This CDR3 is 16 amino acids long. Germline CDR1 and CDR2: SGHKS and YYEKEE (reference sequence). The V end was cut by 0 bases, the J end by 2 bases, with 15 bases between. The CDR3, as DNA: TGTGCCAGCAGCTTGGACCCCCGCGGGGGCGCCTACGAGCAGTACTTC. Its translation is CASSLDPRGGAYEQYF. Drawing the rest from reference TRBV5-5 and TRBJ2-7, the complete variable domain is DAGVTQSPTHLIKTRGQQVTLRCSPISGHKSVSWYQQVLGQGPQFIFQYYEKEERGRGNFPDRFSARQFPNYSSELNVNALLLGDSALYLCASSLDPRGGAYEQYFGPGTRLTVT.

The chain has TRBV27 and TRBJ2-7; 10 nucleotides line up with TRBD1. This CDR3 comprises 15 residues. Trimming took 6 bases from V and 5 from J; bases not matched to a gene: 10. The germline V gene has CDR1 MNHEY and CDR2 SMNVEV (reference sequence). The DNA of the CDR3 is TGTGCCAGCAGGGGGGGTTGGGACAGGGGACACGAGCAGTACTTC. This gives the protein CASRGGWDRGHEQYF.

The sample holds one count of this clone. The J gene is TRBJ2-2, the V gene TRBV28; D may be TRBD2 (6 bases). The V gene's germline CDR1 is MDHEN and CDR2 SYDVKM. Trimming left V 2 bases short and J 4 bases short, with 14 bases between. The CDR3 covers 16 residues. The CDR3 spells CASSLMGRRGTGELFF. The CDR3 nucleotides read TGTGCCAGCAGTTTAATGGGGAGGAGGGGCACCGGGGAGCTGTTTTTT.

CDR3 nucleotides: TGTGCCAGCAGCCAGGGAGGAGTCGGCTTCCCCAATGAGCAGTTCTTC. Its translation: CASSQGGVGFPNEQFF. This chain links TRBV14 with TRBJ2-1; possible D gene TRBD2, 6 bases. Trimming took off 3 bases at V and 6 bases at J, with 18 bases between the two ends. This CDR3 has 16 residues. Germline V CDR1 and CDR2: SGHDN, FVKESK. The entire variable domain, with the rest obtained from reference TRBV14 and TRBJ2-1, is as follows: EAGVTQFPSHSVIEKGQTVTLRCDPISGHDNLYWYRRVMGKEIKFLLHFVKESKQDESGMPNNRFLAERTGGTYSTLKVQPAELEDSGVYFCASSQGGVGFPNEQFFGPGTRLTVL.

This clone was detected once. V is TRBV30 and J is TRBJ2-3; no clear D. Trimming left V 0 bases short and J 8 bases short, with 9 bases between. CDR3 length: 12 residues. Germline lookup yields CDR1 GTSNPN and CDR2 SVGIG (reference sequence). CDR3 sequence (DNA): TGTGCCTGGAGTGTCGGTGGCGGTACGCAGTATTTT. This gives the protein CAWSVGGGTQYF.

This clone was detected once. The chain carries TRBV7-9 and TRBJ2-7; no clear D. The germline gives CDR1 SEHNR, CDR2 FQNEAQ (reference sequence). The ends were cut back, 3 bases at V and 3 bases at J, with 12 bases in the middle. CDR3 length: 14 amino acids. The CDR3 nucleotides are TGTGCCAGCAGCTTTGACGACGGAGTCTACGAGCAGTACTTC. Its translation: CASSFDDGVYEQYF.

This chain links TRBV28 with TRBJ1-1; 9 positions agree with TRBD1. This CDR3 has 13 residues. Germline CDR1 is MDHEN and CDR2 is SYDVKM. Germline trimming cut 6 bases from V and 1 base from J; bases unmatched to any gene: 0. The chain's CDR3 is CASRGQGNTEAFF. CDR3 DNA sequence: TGTGCCAGCAGGGGACAGGGGAACACTGAAGCTTTCTTT.

The genes are TRBV15 and TRBJ2-1; a weak D match, TRBD2 (6 bases). Trimming took 5 bases from V and 0 from J, leaving 11 bases between them. The germline V gene encodes CDR1 LNHNV and CDR2 YYDKDF (reference sequence). The CDR3 runs to 15 residues. The CDR3 coding sequence is TGTGCCACCAGCCCCCGGGACTCCTCCTACAATGAGCAGTTCTTC. As protein: CATSPRDSSYNEQFF. Combining the CDR3 with reference TRBV15 and TRBJ2-1 gives the whole variable domain DAMVIQNPRYQVTQFGKPVTLSCSQTLNHNVMYWYQQKSSQAPKLLFHYYDKDFNNEADTPDNFQSRRPNTSFCFLDIRSPGLGDTAMYLCATSPRDSSYNEQFFGPGTRLTVL.

The chain carries TRBV30 and TRBJ2-7; TRBD2 is a possible D gene (6 bases). Deletions cut 3 bases from V and 3 bases from J, with 12 bases between. From germline, CDR1 is GTSNPN and CDR2 SVGIG (reference sequence). The CDR3 extends over 13 amino acids. The CDR3 here is CAWSRDLSYEQYF. CDR3 bases: TGTGCCTGGAGCCGGGACTTAAGCTACGAGCAGTACTTC.

This sequence joins TRBV6-5 and TRBJ2-3; 12 bases align to TRBD2. The CDR3 is 13 amino acids. Germline CDR1 MNHEY, CDR2 SVGAGI. V was clipped by 6 bases and J by 14 bases; unmatched bases: 9. CDR3 loop: CASRLAGGLILYF. The CDR3 DNA sequence: TGTGCCAGCAGGCTAGCGGGGGGGCTAATTTTGTATTTT.

There are a few counts of this clone. The chain links TRBV28 to TRBJ1-2, with D unclear. The V end lost 4 bases, the J end lost 4 bases, and 16 bases lay between the germline ends. The CDR3 covers 15 residues. Germline V lookup: CDR1 MDHEN, CDR2 SYDVKM. CDR3 amino acids: CASSSFNSGVYGYTF. The CDR3 nucleotides are TGTGCCAGCAGTTCCTTCAATTCGGGAGTCTATGGCTACACCTTC.

The chain carries TRBV5-1 and TRBJ2-1, with a tentative D call TRBD2 (6 bases). There are 18 residues in the CDR3. The ends were cut back, 5 bases at V and 8 bases at J, with 29 bases in the middle. The germline V gene has CDR1 SGHRS and CDR2 YFSETQ. The CDR3 sequence: CASRLFAGSGRIRDEQFF. The CDR3 DNA follows: TGCGCCAGCAGGCTTTTTGCGGGATCGGGGCGGATTAGGGATGAGCAGTTCTTC.

The chain links TRBV6-5 to TRBJ1-6, with D possibly being TRBD1 (6 bases). V was trimmed by 0 bases and J by 7 bases, leaving 10 bases between them. The germline V gene has CDR1 MNHEY and CDR2 SVGAGI. CDR3 length equals 15 residues. This CDR3 is CASSYSQGSNSPLHF. CDR3 nucleotides: TGTGCCAGCAGTTACTCACAGGGATCCAATTCACCCCTCCACTTT.

The chain is built from TRBV3-1 (or the pseudogene TRBV3-2) and TRBJ2-5; D is perhaps TRBD2 (5 bases). Looked up from germline, CDR1 is LGHDT and CDR2 is YNNKEL (reference sequence). The CDR3 loop spans 14 amino acids. V lost 10 bases and J lost 2, with 17 bases in between. The CDR3, as DNA: TGTGCCACCTCTCGGACGAGGGTTCAAGAGACCCAGTACTTC. This codes for CATSRTRVQETQYF.

The chain uses TRBV3-1 (or the pseudogene TRBV3-2) and TRBJ2-4; the D gene is possibly TRBD1 (5 bases). The CDR3 is 16 residues long. V gave up 0 bases and J gave up 3 bases, with 12 bases separating them. Germline V gene sequence: CDR1 LGHDT, CDR2 YNNKEL (reference sequence). CDR3 in DNA: TGTGCCAGCAGCCAAGATTCTATTGGACACAAAAACATTCAGTACTTC. The encoded protein is CASSQDSIGHKNIQYF.

The chain couples TRBV16 to TRBJ1-1, with D perhaps TRBD1 (5 bases). CDR3 length: 16 amino acids. CDR1 KGHSY and CDR2 FQNENV come from the germline V gene. V lost 2 bases and J 0 bases, leaving 13 bases between the germline ends. The CDR3 spells CASSQRGNLMNTEAFF. As DNA, the CDR3 is TGTGCCAGCAGCCAAAGGGGCAACTTGATGAACACTGAAGCTTTCTTT.

This clone has just a few counts. This chain's CDR3 is CASSFGAAGSGSGTQYF. In DNA, the CDR3 is TGTGCCAGCAGCTTTGGCGCGGCGGGATCAGGGTCCGGGACCCAGTACTTC. The rearrangement uses TRBV11-3 and TRBJ2-5; possible D gene TRBD2, 6 bases. Germline V gene data show CDR1 as SGHNT and CDR2 as YENEEA. The CDR3 length is 17 residues. V was pared by 3 bases and J by 7 bases, with 24 bases between.